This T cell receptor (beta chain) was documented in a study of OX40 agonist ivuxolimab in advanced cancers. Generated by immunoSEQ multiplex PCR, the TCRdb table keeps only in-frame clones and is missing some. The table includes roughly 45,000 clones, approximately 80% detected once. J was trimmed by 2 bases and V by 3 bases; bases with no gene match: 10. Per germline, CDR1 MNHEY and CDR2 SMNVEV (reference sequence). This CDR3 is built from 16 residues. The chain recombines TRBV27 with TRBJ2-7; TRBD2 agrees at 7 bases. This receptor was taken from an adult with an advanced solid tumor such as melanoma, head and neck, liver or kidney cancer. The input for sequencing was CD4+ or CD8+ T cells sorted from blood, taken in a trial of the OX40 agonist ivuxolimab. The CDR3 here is CASSFAGGTNTYEQYF. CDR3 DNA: TGTGCCAGCAGTTTTGCGGGCGGGACTAATACCTACGAGCAGTACTTC.